This TCR beta chain is drawn from a study of blood T cells in healthy people across ages. Across the whole study: Template switching retrieved approximately one barcoded beta molecule for each two T cells. Study-level points and caveats: When set beside aged donors, long-lived donors presented more naive CD4+ cells and higher diversity. Diversity of TCR beta per million T cells declined in a roughly linear way with age.

Notes on this clonotype: Its antigen is unidentified.

For the second PCR, which ran for about 6 to 11 cycles, a sample-barcoded 5' primer and a J-beta primer mix were used. TCRdb redid the calling of the 5' RACE reads with MiXCR, one entry per CDR3 protein. The sample lists 700,000 to 900,000 distinct CDR3 sequences, about 55% occurring once. The ends were cut back, 3 bases at V and 4 bases at J, with 12 bases in the middle. There are 14 residues in the CDR3. This TCR was recovered from an elderly man in good health. V and J are TRBV12-3 or TRBV12-4 and TRBJ1-2; a possible D gene is TRBD1 (5 bases). The specimen sequenced was blood. CDR3 sequence: CASSFRGSSYGYTF. As DNA, the CDR3 is TGTGCCAGCAGTTTTAGGGGTTCTAGCTATGGCTACACCTTC.